This section outlines one T cell receptor beta chain sequence together with its context. This clone was seen once. There is no known antigen for this receptor. Base-call qualities are not available, and no considerably larger clone is one nucleotide away. Repertoires were sampled repeatedly over the course of chemoradiotherapy so that clonal expansion in the tumor microenvironment could be followed. The data are from a study of chemoradiotherapy in HPV16-positive cancers (dated by TCRdb to between 2021 and 2022). Concerning the study at large: Functional T-cell assays on cells from a couple of HPV16-positive patients defined candidate HPV-specific T-cell clones and common TCR motifs. The study asked whether T-cell immunity to the HPV oncoproteins E6 and E7 changes during chemoradiotherapy and whether this immunity affects survival. The candidate HPV-specific TCRs and motifs were subsequently tracked in TCR repertoires obtained from roughly 90 patients with HPV-related cancers. Points the paper makes about the study in general: Expansion of candidate HPV-specific clones and E7-related TCR motifs was observed in the tumor microenvironment during treatment, whereas no such expansion was observed for non-HPV-specific T cells. The functional definition of HPV-specific T cells came from only two HPV16-positive patients, and the survival association was reported for HPV16-positive patients. In HPV16-positive patients, expansion of HPV-responsive T cells during chemoradiotherapy was found to be associated with improved recurrence-free survival.

The method behind the library was the immunoSEQ multiplex PCR assay. TCRdb obtained this table from immuneACCESS and retained in-frame rearrangements with V and J assigned. These tables miss some clones; where compared with another copy, unresolved V genes account for less than half of the shortfall, and the remainder is unexplained. A total of fewer than 40,000 clones appear in this sample, about 91% of them only once. The ten biggest clones cover roughly 4.5% of the sample. CDR1 and CDR2 are drawn from the germline V gene: MGHRA, YSYEKL. The trim is 1 base for V and 9 bases for J, with a gap of 15 bases between the germline ends. Including cysteine and phenylalanine, the CDR3 has 14 amino acids. CDR3 DNA is the only sequence kept; it has 42 bases, read in frame from the first base.

This chain joins TRBV4-1 to TRBJ1-1; matching of 5 bases hints at TRBD1 as the D gene. This receptor was obtained from a human donor with HPV-associated anogenital cancer. The specimen was blood, collected from a patient who underwent chemoradiotherapy. The CDR3 in this case is CASSQGDYKDQAFF. Here is the DNA: TGCGCCAGCAGCCAAGGGGACTACAAGGACCAAGCTTTCTTT.